The rows below give T cell receptor beta chains drawn from one sample of a study of shared clonotypes between healthy human individuals. TCRdb's copy holds only in-frame clones and misses some; the assay was immunoSEQ multiplex PCR. The top ten hold approximately 1.2% of the sample, which has some 2 million clones, roughly 95% seen once. The sequencing input was naive CD8+ T cells sorted from blood. These receptors were collected from a man aged 18 to 30 in good health. Each CDR3 is given with its conserved first and last residue. D genes are given only for firm matches. Rows give clone size only sometimes, using once, few, many, or a class for an expanded clone.

D gene	V gene	clone size	J gene	CDR3 DNA	CDR3 protein
-	TRBV7-9	-	TRBJ1-5	TGTGCCAGCAGCCTCGATGGGGGACCCCAGCATTTT	CASSLDGGPQHF
-	TRBV27	-	TRBJ2-7	TGTGCCAGCAGTACCCAGGGGGGGCTGGACGAGCAGTACTTC	CASSTQGGLDEQYF
-	TRBV6-1	-	TRBJ2-3	TGTGCCAGCAGATGGCGGTTCACAGATACGCAGTATTTT	CASRWRFTDTQYF
TRBD2	TRBV11-2	-	TRBJ2-7	TGTGCCAGCAGCCCGGGGGGGAGGGCCTACGAGCAGTACTTC	CASSPGGRAYEQYF
TRBD2	TRBV27	-	TRBJ2-7	TGTGCCAGCAGGGATAGCGGGAGAATCGGCGAGCAGTACTTC	CASRDSGRIGEQYF
TRBD1	TRBV28	-	TRBJ2-7	TGTGCCAGCAGTTTAGGGACAGGCCGTTTCTCCTACGAGCAGTACTTC	CASSLGTGRFSYEQYF
-	TRBV18	-	TRBJ2-7	TGTGCCAGCTCACCACAAGCCTACTGGGCTCCCTCATCCTACGAGCAGTACTTC	CASSPQAYWAPSSYEQYF
-	TRBV6-6	-	TRBJ2-2	TGTGCCAGCCGCTTAGGCGGGGAGCTGTTTTTT	CASRLGGELFF
-	TRBV6-5	-	TRBJ2-1	TGTGCCAGCAGCGACACGGACAGCTACAATGAGCAGTTCTTC	CASSDTDSYNEQFF
TRBD1	TRBV5-8	-	TRBJ1-2	TGTGCCAGCAGCCCCCCCGGGACAGGGGGCAACTATGGCTACACCTTC	CASSPPGTGGNYGYTF
TRBD1	TRBV30	-	TRBJ1-4	TGTGCCTGGGACAGGGGGAATGAAAAACTGTTTTTT	CAWDRGNEKLFF
-	TRBV27	-	TRBJ1-1	TGTGCCAGCAGTCTCGGCCGGTTGAACACTGAAGCTTTCTTT	CASSLGRLNTEAFF
TRBD1	TRBV27	-	TRBJ2-7	TGTGCCAGCAGTTTCACAGGGGGAAATGTCTACGAGCAGTACTTC	CASSFTGGNVYEQYF
-	TRBV5-1	-	TRBJ2-7	TGCGCCAGCAGCTTGAGTAGGTACGAGCAGTACTTC	CASSLSRYEQYF
TRBD1	TRBV13	-	TRBJ2-7	TGTGCCAGCAGCTTAGAGGGACAGTACCACGAGCAGTACTTC	CASSLEGQYHEQYF
TRBD1	TRBV7-9	once	TRBJ2-1	TGTGCCAGCAGCAAAACAGGGGGCAATGAGCAGTTCTTC	CASSKTGGNEQFF
-	TRBV21-1	-	TRBJ2-7	TGTGCCAGCAGCAGCAACCGGGACAGCTCCTACGAGCAGTACTTC	CASSSNRDSSYEQYF
TRBD2	TRBV11-2	-	TRBJ2-7	TGTGCCAGCAGCTTAGAGGGAGGGCACGAGCAGTACTTC	CASSLEGGHEQYF
-	TRBV7-9	-	TRBJ2-3	TGTGCCAGCAGCCCCGAGCGGAATACGCAGTATTTT	CASSPERNTQYF
-	TRBV28	-	TRBJ1-4	TGTGCCAGCAGTCCGCCAGGGTTCGCTAATGAAAAACTGTTTTTT	CASSPPGFANEKLFF
-	TRBV5-6	-	TRBJ1-2	TGTGCCAGCAGCTTGGGTCTCGGCTACACCTTC	CASSLGLGYTF
-	TRBV7-9	-	TRBJ2-3	TGTGCCAGCAGCTTAGATTGGGGGTCGGATACGCAGTATTTT	CASSLDWGSDTQYF
TRBD1	TRBV7-6	-	TRBJ2-1	TGTGCCAGCAGCCTGGGACAGGGCAACGAGCAGTTCTTC	CASSLGQGNEQFF
TRBD1	TRBV5-1	-	TRBJ2-1	TGCGCCAGTATTGACAGGGACCACTCCAACAATGAGCAGTTCTTC	CASIDRDHSNNEQFF
TRBD1	TRBV4-1	-	TRBJ1-2	TGCGCCAGCAGCCAAGCCACCCGTATGAGACAGGGCTTCGGCTACACCTTC	CASSQATRMRQGFGYTF
-	TRBV2	-	TRBJ2-5	TGTGCCAGCAGTGGCGTAGGTAGCCGGGAGACCCAGTACTTC	CASSGVGSRETQYF
TRBD1	TRBV27	-	TRBJ2-7	TGTGCCAGCAGTAGGACAGGGGCCTACGAGCAGTACTTC	CASSRTGAYEQYF
-	TRBV4-3	-	TRBJ2-7	TGCGCCAGCAGCCAAGCCGCAGATTACGAGCAGTACTTC	CASSQAADYEQYF
-	TRBV6-5	few	TRBJ2-7	TGTGCCAGCAGGGGCCAGCGGGACGAGCAGTACTTC	CASRGQRDEQYF
-	TRBV7-9	-	TRBJ1-1	TGTGCCAGCAGCTTAGTCGAGAACACTGAAGCTTTCTTT	CASSLVENTEAFF
-	TRBV7-9	-	TRBJ2-7	TGTGCCAGCAGCTTAGACTGGATGGGGGAGCAGTACTTC	CASSLDWMGEQYF
-	TRBV5-3	-	TRBJ2-7	TGTGCCAGAAGCCCCTTGAACCAATACGAGCAGTACTTC	CARSPLNQYEQYF
TRBD1	TRBV2	-	TRBJ1-2	TGTGCCAGCAGTGAAGCTACCGGGACAGGGCCCTTCTATGGCTACACCTTC	CASSEATGTGPFYGYTF
-	TRBV19	-	TRBJ2-3	TGTGCCAGTAGTGTGAGGATAGCGGCTCCTTACACAGATACGCAGTATTTT	CASSVRIAAPYTDTQYF
TRBD1	TRBV7-9	-	TRBJ2-7	TGTGCCAGGGGACAGGGACCCAGCGAGCAGTACTTC	CARGQGPSEQYF
TRBD1	TRBV4-1	-	TRBJ2-3	TGCGCCAGCAGCCAGACAGGGGGCACAGATACGCAGTATTTT	CASSQTGGTDTQYF
TRBD2	TRBV5-4	-	TRBJ2-3	TGTGCCAGCAGCTTTACGGGAGGGCCTGGAGATACGCAGTATTTT	CASSFTGGPGDTQYF
TRBD1	TRBV27	-	TRBJ2-3	TGTGCCAGCAGTCCACCGACAGGGGGCGCAGCAGATACGCAGTATTTT	CASSPPTGGAADTQYF
-	TRBV13	-	TRBJ2-7	TGTGCCAGCAGCTTGGTCGACGGGGTCCGCGAGCAGTACTTC	CASSLVDGVREQYF
-	TRBV6-5	-	TRBJ1-2	TGTGCCAGCAACCCCATCGGGGCTAACTATGGCTACACCTTC	CASNPIGANYGYTF
TRBD1	TRBV6-1	-	TRBJ2-7	TGTGCCAGCAGTCCCCGAGGGACAGCCCTCTACGAGCAGTACTTC	CASSPRGTALYEQYF
-	TRBV27	-	TRBJ2-5	TGTGCCAGCAGTTTATCGGTGGGAGACCAAGAGACCCAGTACTTC	CASSLSVGDQETQYF
-	TRBV7-2	once	TRBJ2-7	TGTGCCAGCAGCCCCCCTGATCCTAGCGCCGTATCCTACGAGCAGTACTTC	CASSPPDPSAVSYEQYF